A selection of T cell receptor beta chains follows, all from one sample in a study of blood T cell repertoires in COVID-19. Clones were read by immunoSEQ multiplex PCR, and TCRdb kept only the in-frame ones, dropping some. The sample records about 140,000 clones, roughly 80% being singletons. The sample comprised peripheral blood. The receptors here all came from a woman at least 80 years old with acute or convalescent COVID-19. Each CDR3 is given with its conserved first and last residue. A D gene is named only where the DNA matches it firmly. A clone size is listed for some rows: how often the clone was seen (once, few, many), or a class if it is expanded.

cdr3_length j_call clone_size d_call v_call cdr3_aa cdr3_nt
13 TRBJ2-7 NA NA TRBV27 CASSSGGFYEQYF TGTGCCAGCAGTTCTGGGGGGTTCTACGAGCAGTACTTC
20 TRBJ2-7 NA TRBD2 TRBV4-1 CASSQFDRPLYAGAHYEQYF TGCGCCAGCAGCCAGTTCGACCGCCCTCTTTACGCGGGAGCCCACTACGAGCAGTACTTC
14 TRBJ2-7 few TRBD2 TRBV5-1 CASSWGTNPYEQYF TGCGCCAGCAGCTGGGGGACTAACCCCTACGAGCAGTACTTC
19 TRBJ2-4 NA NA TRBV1 CTSSQAVGSGSRGKNIQYF NA
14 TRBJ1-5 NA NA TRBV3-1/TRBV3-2 CASRTGRRNQPQHF TGTGCCAGCCGTACAGGGCGCCGCAATCAGCCCCAGCATTTT
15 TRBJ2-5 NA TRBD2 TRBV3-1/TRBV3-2 CASNELAGGRETQYF TGTGCCAGCAACGAACTAGCGGGGGGGCGGGAGACCCAGTACTTC
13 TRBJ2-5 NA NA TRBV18 CASSRSVEETQYF TGTGCCAGCTCTCGGTCGGTGGAAGAGACCCAGTACTTC
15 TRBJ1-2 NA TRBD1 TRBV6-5 CASSYELGTGGGYTF TGTGCCAGCAGTTACGAGCTCGGGACAGGCGGCGGCTACACCTTC
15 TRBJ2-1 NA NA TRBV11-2 CASSALAGMYNEQFF TGTGCCAGCAGCGCGTTGGCAGGGATGTACAATGAGCAGTTCTTC
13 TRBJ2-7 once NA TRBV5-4 CASSLRRDEEQYF TGTGCCAGCAGCCTCCGGAGGGATGAAGAGCAGTACTTC
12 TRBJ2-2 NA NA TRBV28 CASSFITGELFF TGTGCCAGCAGTTTTATAACCGGGGAGCTGTTTTTT
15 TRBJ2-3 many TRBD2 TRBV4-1 CASSSWTRTADTQYF TGCGCCAGCAGCTCCTGGACTAGGACCGCAGATACGCAGTATTTT
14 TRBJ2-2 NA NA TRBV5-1 CASSVDGNTGELFF TGCGCCAGCAGCGTGGACGGGAACACCGGGGAGCTGTTTTTT
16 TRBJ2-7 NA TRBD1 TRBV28 CASSLRLRGRPYEQYF TGTGCCAGCAGTTTAAGACTCAGGGGGCGTCCCTACGAGCAGTACTTC
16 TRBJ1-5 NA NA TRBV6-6 CASSYYGQYSNQPQHF TGTGCCAGCAGTTACTATGGACAGTATAGCAATCAGCCCCAGCATTTT
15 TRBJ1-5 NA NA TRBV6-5 CASTEGRQGNQPQHF TGTGCCAGCACCGAAGGGCGACAGGGCAATCAGCCCCAGCATTTT
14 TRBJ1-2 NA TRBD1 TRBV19 CASSIVGGDYGYTF TGTGCCAGTAGTATAGTAGGGGGCGACTATGGCTACACCTTC
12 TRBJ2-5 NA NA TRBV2 CASSEESGTQYF TGTGCCAGCAGTGAAGAATCCGGGACCCAGTACTTC
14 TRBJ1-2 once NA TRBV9 CASSRGGLTYGYTF TGTGCCAGCAGCCGGGGAGGACTAACCTATGGCTACACCTTC
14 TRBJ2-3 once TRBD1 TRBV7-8 CASSRTGVGDTQYF TGTGCCAGCAGCCGTACAGGGGTGGGAGATACGCAGTATTTT
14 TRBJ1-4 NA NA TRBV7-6 CASSLGGQNEKLFF TGTGCCAGCAGCTTAGGAGGACAGAATGAAAAACTGTTTTTT
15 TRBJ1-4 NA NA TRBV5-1 CASSLAGARDEKLFF TGCGCCAGCAGCTTGGCAGGGGCCAGGGATGAAAAACTGTTTTTT
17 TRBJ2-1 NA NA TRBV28 CASSLGVGPAFRDEQFF TGTGCCAGCAGTTTAGGTGTGGGGCCCGCCTTTAGGGATGAGCAGTTCTTC
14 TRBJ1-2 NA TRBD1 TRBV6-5 CASRPTGDYYGYTF TGTGCCAGCAGGCCCACAGGGGATTACTATGGCTACACCTTC
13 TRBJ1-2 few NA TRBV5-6 CASSLGGIYGYTF TGTGCCAGCAGCTTGGGAGGGATCTATGGCTACACCTTC
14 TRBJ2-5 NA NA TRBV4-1 CASSQVGHGETQYF TGCGCCAGCAGCCAAGTGGGGCATGGCGAGACCCAGTACTTC
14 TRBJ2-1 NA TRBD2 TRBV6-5 CASRLAVDYNEQFF TGTGCCAGCAGGCTAGCGGTCGACTACAATGAGCAGTTCTTC
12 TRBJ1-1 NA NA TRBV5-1 CASTPQNTEAFF TGCGCCAGCACCCCCCAGAACACTGAAGCTTTCTTT
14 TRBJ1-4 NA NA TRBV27 CATSPQGSYEKLFF TGTGCCACATCGCCCCAGGGGTCTTATGAAAAACTGTTTTTT
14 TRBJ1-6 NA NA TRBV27 CASRDTGYNSPLHF TGTGCCAGCAGAGATACAGGCTATAATTCACCCCTCCACTTT
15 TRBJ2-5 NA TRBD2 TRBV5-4 CASSTASGRAKTQYF TGTGCCAGCAGCACAGCTAGCGGGAGAGCGAAGACCCAGTACTTC
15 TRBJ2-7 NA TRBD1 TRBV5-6 CASSLDRAGPYEQYF TGTGCCAGCAGCCTGGACAGGGCGGGTCCCTACGAGCAGTACTTC
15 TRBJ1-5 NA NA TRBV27 CASSLWAFGNQPQHF TGTGCCAGCAGTTTATGGGCGTTTGGCAATCAGCCCCAGCATTTT
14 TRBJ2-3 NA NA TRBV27 CASSPLGSTDTQYF TGTGCCAGCAGTCCCCTTGGCAGCACAGATACGCAGTATTTT
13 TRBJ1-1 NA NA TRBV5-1 CASSPVGDTEAFF TGCGCCAGCAGCCCGGTCGGGGACACTGAAGCTTTCTTT
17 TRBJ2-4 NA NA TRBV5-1 CASSLGGGLTTLNIQYF TGCGCCAGCAGCTTGGGGGGGGGCCTCACCACCCTAAACATTCAGTACTTC
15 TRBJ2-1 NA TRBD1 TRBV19 CASTFRTGVVNEQFF TGTGCCAGTACCTTCCGGACAGGGGTAGTCAATGAGCAGTTCTTC
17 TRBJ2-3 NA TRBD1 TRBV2 CASSDVGGQDQADTQYF TGTGCCAGCAGTGACGTAGGGGGACAGGACCAGGCAGATACGCAGTATTTT
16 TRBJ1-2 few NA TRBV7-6 CASSLVAAKTGYGYTF TGTGCCAGCAGCTTAGTGGCAGCGAAGACCGGCTATGGCTACACCTTC
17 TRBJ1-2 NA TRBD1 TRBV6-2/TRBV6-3 CASSWTGVSRINYGYTF TGTGCCAGCAGTTGGACAGGCGTGAGCAGGATAAACTATGGCTACACCTTC
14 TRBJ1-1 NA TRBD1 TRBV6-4 CASRPGQGAREAFF TGTGCCAGCAGGCCCGGACAGGGGGCCCGTGAAGCTTTCTTT
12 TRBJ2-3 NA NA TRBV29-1 CSVRLGGDTQYF TGCAGCGTTCGTCTGGGGGGAGATACGCAGTATTTT
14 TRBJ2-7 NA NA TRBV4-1 CASSQDLSGWEQYF TGCGCCAGCAGCCAAGATTTGTCGGGTTGGGAGCAGTACTTC